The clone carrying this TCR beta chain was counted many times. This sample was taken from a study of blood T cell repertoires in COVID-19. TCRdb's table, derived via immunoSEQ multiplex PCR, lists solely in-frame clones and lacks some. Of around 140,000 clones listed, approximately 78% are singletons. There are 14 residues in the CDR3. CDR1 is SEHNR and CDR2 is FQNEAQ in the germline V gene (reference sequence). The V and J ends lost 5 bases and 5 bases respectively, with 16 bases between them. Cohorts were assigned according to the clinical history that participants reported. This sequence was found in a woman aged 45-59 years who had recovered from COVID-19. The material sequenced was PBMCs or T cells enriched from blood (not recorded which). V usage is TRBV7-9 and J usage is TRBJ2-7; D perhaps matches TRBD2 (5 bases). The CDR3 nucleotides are TGTGCCAGCAGCATTTCGGGAACCTCTAACGAGCAGTACTTC. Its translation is CASSISGTSNEQYF.